This entry lists 2 T cell receptor beta chains sequenced from one sample in a study of cytomegalovirus exposure and HLA in healthy donors. This table comes from immunoSEQ multiplex PCR, and its TCRdb copy is limited to in-frame clones, with some not included. In the table there are about 220,000 clones, about nine tenths of which are singletons. The sequenced sample was PBMCs. The receptors derive from a woman under 30 in good health and CMV-seronegative.

Points on this clone: One end of the junction is discordant with germline, which a read error may explain. The V call is TRBV11-3, the J call TRBJ2-7, with 7 nucleotides matching TRBD1. CDR1 and CDR2 from the germline V gene are SGHNT and YENEEA. The CDR3 has 16 amino acids. CDR3 loop: CASSLGTDHLSYEQYF. CDR3 in DNA: TGTGCCAGCAGTTTAGGGACAGACCATCTCTCCTACGAGCAGTACTTC.

This chain joins TRBV5-4 and TRBJ2-3; 13 bases line up with TRBD2. Trimming removed 4 bases from V and 4 bases from J; junction bases left unmatched: 9. In germline, CDR1 is SGHNT, CDR2 YYREEE (reference sequence). The CDR3 covers 17 residues. Written as DNA, the CDR3 is TGTGCCAGCAGCAACATGGGACTAGCGGGATCGGCAGATACGCAGTATTTT. As protein: CASSNMGLAGSADTQYF.